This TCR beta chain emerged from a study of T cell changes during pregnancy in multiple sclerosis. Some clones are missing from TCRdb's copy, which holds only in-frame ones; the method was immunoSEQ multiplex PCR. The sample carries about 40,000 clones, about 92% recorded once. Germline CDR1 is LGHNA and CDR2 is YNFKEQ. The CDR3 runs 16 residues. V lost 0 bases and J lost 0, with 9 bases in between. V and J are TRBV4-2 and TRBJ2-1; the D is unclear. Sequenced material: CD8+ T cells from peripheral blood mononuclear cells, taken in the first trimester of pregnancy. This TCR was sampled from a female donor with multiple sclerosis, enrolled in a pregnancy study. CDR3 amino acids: CASSQDYRSSYNEQFF. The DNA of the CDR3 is TGTGCCAGCAGCCAAGATTACCGGAGCTCCTACAATGAGCAGTTCTTC.